This passage covers 27 T cell receptor beta chains from one sample sequenced in a study of metastatic and nonmetastatic thyroid tumors. Thyroid surgery had not been preceded by any treatment in any patient. TCRdb reanalyzed the PCR reads via MiXCR. Of tens of thousands of clones detected, 23% appear once; the ten largest clones hold approximately 2.3%. Material: blood. These receptors all come from a female donor with papillary thyroid cancer or a benign thyroid nodule (not recorded which). Some clones in this sample may be carry-over from other donors' samples.

Many counts were recorded for this clone. The CDR3 loop is CASSVRADTQYF. The CDR3 DNA reads TGTGCCAGCAGTGTCCGAGCGGATACGCAGTATTTT. J is TRBJ2-3 and V is TRBV2; D call uncertain. Germline lookup yields CDR1 SNHLY and CDR2 FYNNEI. The CDR3 runs to 12 residues. The V and J ends lost 4 bases and 6 bases respectively, with 8 bases between them.

This clone was recorded many times. The chain combines TRBV7-9 with TRBJ2-5; D could derive from TRBD1 or TRBD2 (6 bases each). V shed 6 bases and J shed 4 bases, with 18 bases lying between them. This CDR3 spans 15 amino acids. CDR1 SEHNR and CDR2 FQNEAQ come from the germline V gene (reference sequence). CDR3 bases: TGTGCCAGCAGACCCAGGGGAGGCGGTTCAGAGACCCAGTACTTC. Amino acids: CASRPRGGGSETQYF.

This clone is deemed medium-sized. V gene TRBV6-5 combines with J gene TRBJ1-2, with 11 bases identical to TRBD1. This CDR3 has 16 amino acids. The germline CDR1 and CDR2 sequences are MNHEY and SVGAGI. V trimming: 2 bases; J trimming: 7 bases; junction bases outside the gene matches: 9. CDR3 protein: CASSYPRGQGAPGYTF. DNA of the CDR3: TGTGCCAGCAGTTACCCGAGAGGACAGGGGGCGCCTGGCTACACCTTC.

This clone was detected many times. V is TRBV7-8 and J is TRBJ1-4; no clear D. Trimming took off 0 bases at V and 2 bases at J, with 7 bases between the two ends. The CDR3 runs to 15 residues. Germline V gives CDR1 SGHVS, CDR2 FQNEAQ. The CDR3 DNA follows: TGTGCCAGCAGCTTAGCGGGTCACACTAATGAAAAACTGTTTTTT. Translation: CASSLAGHTNEKLFF.

This clone was found many times. This chain connects TRBV6-2 or TRBV6-3 to TRBJ2-7, with D unclear. This CDR3 spans 15 amino acids. V was pared by 3 bases and J by 1 base, with 13 bases between. Germline V gene data show CDR1 as MNHEY and CDR2 as SVGEGT. The CDR3 spells CASSYPHLTSYEQYF. In DNA, the CDR3 is TGTGCCAGCAGTTATCCACACCTAACGTCCTACGAGCAGTACTTC.

In this sample, this clone turned up a few times. The rearrangement joins TRBV6-1 to TRBJ2-5, with D perhaps TRBD1 (6 bases). The CDR3 has 15 amino acids. Per germline, CDR1 MNHNS and CDR2 SASEGT. The germline V and J ends were trimmed by 6 bases and 1 base, with 15 bases remaining between them. The DNA of the CDR3 is TGTGCCAGCAGGATAGGGACATGTGGCCAAGAGACCCAGTACTTC. Translated, it gives CASRIGTCGQETQYF.

The table lists this clone with many counts. The rearrangement joins TRBV18 to TRBJ2-5, with 8 bases lining up with TRBD1. This CDR3 has 13 amino acids. CDR1 and CDR2 (germline): KGHSH, LQKENI. V lost 3 bases and J lost 5; bases outside the gene matches: 2. CDR3 nucleotide sequence: TGTGCCAGCTCACCCCGACAGGGGGAGACCCAGTACTTC. Its translation is CASSPRQGETQYF.

About this clone: The conserved phenylalanine or tryptophan is not found at the CDR3 terminus, so this likely reflects a read error. This sequence joins TRBV28 and TRBJ1-5, with D hard to call. CDR3 length: 13 amino acids. V was pared by 5 bases and J by 7 bases, with 12 bases between. Germline V gene sequence: CDR1 MDHEN, CDR2 SYDVKM. In DNA, the CDR3 is TGTGCCAGCAGTCCAGAAGGGCCCCAGCCCCAGCATTGT. This codes for CASSPEGPQPQHC.

In its sample, this clone was seen many times. The V gene is TRBV10-3, the J gene TRBJ1-3; 7 bases agree with TRBD1. CDR1 and CDR2 from the germline V gene are ENHRY and SYGVKD. This CDR3 is built from 15 residues. The V and J ends lost 2 bases and 1 base, in that order; junction bases with no gene match: 2. The CDR3 sequence: CAISEQQGSGNTIYF. CDR3 nucleotide sequence: TGTGCCATCAGTGAGCAACAGGGGTCTGGAAACACCATATATTTT.

This clone was seen repeatedly, ten times or more. The V call is TRBV9, the J call TRBJ2-1, with D unclear. The CDR3 extends over 15 amino acids. Trimming took off 0 bases at V and 5 bases at J, with 12 bases between the two ends. CDR1 and CDR2 from the germline V gene are SGDLS and YYNGEE. The CDR3: CASSVDPLENNEQFF. The CDR3 DNA reads TGTGCCAGCAGCGTAGACCCGCTGGAGAACAATGAGCAGTTCTTC.

This clone has just a few counts. A junction end diverges from the germline sequence, so it may reflect a read error. This chain links TRBV6-1 with TRBJ1-3, with D perhaps matching TRBD1 (5 bases). From germline, CDR1 is MNHNS and CDR2 SASEGT. This CDR3 has 15 residues. DNA for the CDR3: TGTGCCAGCACTCCCCAGGGTGGAATTGGAGACACCATATATTTT. It translates to CASTPQGGIGDTIYF.

There are many counts of this clone. The rearrangement joins TRBV18 to TRBJ1-2; D gene uncertain. V was shortened by 0 bases and J by 0 bases, with 14 bases between the two germline ends. The germline CDR1 and CDR2 sequences are KGHSH and LQKENI. There are 17 residues in the CDR3. CDR3 DNA sequence: TGTGCCAGCTCACCACCATCAGTGTCAGATTCTAACTATGGCTACACCTTC. This codes for CASSPPSVSDSNYGYTF.

The CDR3 DNA reads as TGTGCCAGCAGCCGTCGTGGCGGTGCGGCTCATGATACCCAGTACTTC. As protein: CASSRRGGAAHDTQYF. This chain joins TRBV7-8 and TRBJ2-5; no clear D gene. Germline V gene data show CDR1 as SGHVS and CDR2 as FQNEAQ. The ends were cut back, 5 bases at V and 8 bases at J, with 24 bases in the middle. CDR3 length: 16 amino acids.

This clone was counted at least ten times. Mismatch with germline at one junction end may stem from a read error. Distinct nucleotide sequences in the sample also encode this CDR3. The chain carries TRBV10-3 and TRBJ2-7, with 11 bases identical to TRBD2. The CDR3 is 14 amino acids. Per the germline V gene, CDR1 is ENHRY and CDR2 is SYGVKD. The DNA for the CDR3 is TGTGCCATCAGTACTAGCGGGAGCTCCTACGAGCAATACTTC. Its translation is CAISTSGSSYEQYF.

This clone came up many times. The chain has TRBV20-1 and TRBJ2-1; tentative D call: TRBD1 (5 bases). The germline CDR1 and CDR2 sequences are DFQATT and SNEGSKA (reference sequence). With 0 bases removed from V and 4 bases from J, the gap between germline ends came to 19 bases. The CDR3 covers 17 residues. CDR3 bases: TGCAGTGCTAGAGATTACCGAGATATTGGGGCGTACAATGAGCAGTTCTTC. Protein: CSARDYRDIGAYNEQFF.

This clone was observed at least ten times. This may stem from a read error, because a much larger clone lies one nucleotide away. The rearrangement joins TRBV6-2 or TRBV6-3 to TRBJ1-2; 7 bases line up with TRBD1. The CDR3 is made up of 14 amino acids. Germline V gives CDR1 MNHEY, CDR2 SVGEGT. Trimming removed 3 bases from V and 12 bases from J; junction bases left unmatched: 13. CDR3 sequence reads: CASSYSDRTHGHTF. DNA of the CDR3: TGTGCCAGCAGTTATTCGGACAGGACTCACGGCCACACCTTC.

In this sample, this clone turned up many times. The chain recombines TRBV6-2 or TRBV6-3 with TRBJ2-5, with 13 bases matching TRBD2. This CDR3 is built from 17 residues. J was trimmed by 3 bases and V by 6 bases; bases with no gene match: 10. The germline V gene has CDR1 MNHEY and CDR2 SVGEGT. The CDR3 DNA is TGTGCCAGCAGATCCCTGACTAGCGGGAGGTCCAAAGAGACCCAGTACTTC. It yields the protein CASRSLTSGRSKETQYF.

This clone was recorded at least ten times. The chain uses TRBV5-1 and TRBJ2-5; possible D gene TRBD2, 6 bases. In germline, CDR1 is SGHRS, CDR2 YFSETQ. The CDR3 has 17 amino acids. V lost 1 base, J lost 5 bases, and 21 bases lay in between. The CDR3 region is CASSLSAGRSPDETQYF. CDR3 coding DNA: TGCGCCAGCAGCTTGTCGGCGGGAAGAAGTCCGGATGAGACCCAGTACTTC.

By share, this clone counts as medium-sized. This chain connects TRBV2 to TRBJ2-7; 13 nucleotides align to TRBD2. Looked up from germline, CDR1 is SNHLY and CDR2 is FYNNEI. This CDR3 has 15 residues. V lost 4 bases, J lost 6 bases, and 6 bases stayed unmatched. This CDR3 reads CASSAWTSGRGEQYF. CDR3 coding DNA: TGTGCCAGCAGTGCCTGGACTAGCGGGAGAGGCGAGCAGTACTTC.

The gene calls are TRBV30 and TRBJ2-7; 11 positions match TRBD2. With V trimmed by 5 bases and J by 1 base, 7 bases remained unmatched. This CDR3 comprises 15 residues. In germline, CDR1 is GTSNPN, CDR2 SVGIG (reference sequence). CDR3 residues: CAWGLTSGVSYEQYF. DNA of the CDR3: TGTGCCTGGGGGCTGACTAGCGGGGTGTCCTACGAGCAGTACTTC.

This clone was observed a few times. The CDR3 loop is CASSIGVSTNEKLFF. The CDR3 bases are TGTGCCAGTAGTATTGGGGTGTCAACTAATGAAAAACTGTTTTTT. V and J are TRBV19 and TRBJ1-4, with unresolved D. Trimming pared 3 bases from V and 0 bases from J, leaving 8 bases between. In germline, CDR1 is LNHDA, CDR2 SQIVND (reference sequence). The CDR3 covers 15 residues.

The sample holds many counts of this clone. J is TRBJ1-5 and V is TRBV28; 7 positions match TRBD1. The germline gives CDR1 MDHEN, CDR2 SYDVKM. With 6 bases clipped from V and 5 bases from J, the junction kept 4 bases outside the gene matches. The CDR3 contains 13 residues. This chain's CDR3 is CASRKTGHQPQHF. CDR3 DNA sequence: TGTGCCAGCAGGAAGACAGGGCATCAGCCCCAGCATTTT.

This clone was found many times. V and J are TRBV12-3 or TRBV12-4 and TRBJ1-2, with D uncertain. This CDR3 is 13 amino acids long. The ends were cut back, 4 bases at V and 4 bases at J, with 10 bases in the middle. The CDR3 coding sequence is TGTGCCAGCAGTTACAGTAACTCCTATGGCTACACCTTC. This translates into CASSYSNSYGYTF.

This clone occurred many times. The CDR3 reads CASRSFVGETNEQFF. The CDR3 DNA reads TGTGCCAGCAGATCTTTCGTGGGTGAAACCAATGAGCAGTTCTTC. This rearrangement joins TRBV6-2 or TRBV6-3 to TRBJ2-1, with unresolved D. Germline CDR1 reads MNHEY; CDR2 reads SVGEGT. V lost 6 bases and J 6 bases, leaving 18 bases between the germline ends. The CDR3 length is 15 residues.

The sample holds a few counts of this clone. The V gene is TRBV28, the J gene TRBJ2-1; D possibly corresponds to TRBD1 (6 bases). This CDR3 spans 16 amino acids. Trimming took 6 bases from V and 6 from J, leaving 21 bases between them. Germline CDR1 reads MDHEN; CDR2 reads SYDVKM. The CDR3 loop is CASSPALTGRVNEQFF. The CDR3 nucleotides are TGTGCCAGCAGCCCGGCCTTGACAGGCCGGGTCAATGAGCAGTTCTTC.

The gene calls are TRBV7-3 and TRBJ2-5; D is unclear. CDR1 SGHTA and CDR2 FQGTGA come from the germline V gene. V shed 1 base and J shed 7 bases, with 16 bases lying between them. There are 15 residues in the CDR3. The CDR3 protein is CASSLNQVGRVTQYF. The CDR3 DNA sequence: TGTGCCAGCAGCTTAAATCAGGTAGGTCGAGTGACCCAGTACTTC.

This clone was found many times. The CDR3 sequence: CASSAGVEAFF. CDR3 bases: TGTGCCAGCAGCGCCGGCGTTGAAGCTTTCTTT. The chain is built from TRBV9 and TRBJ1-1; D not certain. Per germline, CDR1 SGDLS and CDR2 YYNGEE. The CDR3 runs 11 residues. Trimming took off 3 bases at V and 7 bases at J, with 7 bases between the two ends.